The source of this TCR beta chain is a study of siplizumab effects on memory and regulatory T cells (dated by TCRdb to the late 2010s). Notes on the research overall: The effect of the anti-CD2 antibody siplizumab on alloreactive T-cell subsets was examined in allogeneic mixed lymphocyte reactions constructed from human PBMCs. Overall study results and their limits: The cumulative frequency of alloreactive sequences traceable to unstimulated CD4+ memory T cells was significantly reduced by siplizumab. For roughly 80-96% of proliferating CD4+ or CD8+ clones, no naive or memory phenotype could be assigned. Whether proliferating Tregs from siplizumab cultures actually had suppressive function was not functionally confirmed. Because sequences below about 10^-5 frequency were poorly captured, only a minor fraction of alloreactive clones could be mapped to unstimulated subsets. Of the alloreactive CD4+ clones that could be mapped, the Treg-derived share averaged roughly 73% with siplizumab compared with around 27% in control reactions. Unstimulated naive T cells appeared more diverse than memory T cells, and naive cells seemed to contribute substantially to the alloresponse.

CDR1 SQVTM and CDR2 ANQGSEA are derived from the germline V gene. A distance of 21 bases separates the germline ends of V and J, which lose 6 bases and 0 bases respectively. From cysteine to phenylalanine, the CDR3 is 17 amino acids long. Only the CDR3 DNA stays, 51 bases, in frame from base 1. Note on this clone: The clone's antigen remains unknown. No much larger clone is present one base from it, and per-base qualities are unavailable.

Sorted unstimulated T cells and proliferating T cells recovered from mixed lymphocyte reactions were subjected to TCRbeta CDR3 sequencing. Fresh whole blood from approximately 9 HLA-typed healthy donors was used to isolate PBMCs. To map where alloreactive clones came from, CD4+ non-regulatory T cells in the unstimulated state were FACS-sorted. Library creation used the immunoSEQ multiplex PCR assay. Around 94,000 TCR templates per sample were assayed on the deep sequencing platform. Genomic DNA extracted from sorted T cells was the material used for TCRbeta CDR3 sequencing. The original pipeline was this. The R programming language was used for the clonal analysis of the TCRbeta CDR3 data. Unstimulated samples were compared with post-reaction CFSE-low samples to define alloreactive CD4+ and CD8+ clones. Regulatory or non-regulatory origin was assigned to alloreactive CD4+ clones by matching of sequences to sorted unstimulated Treg and non-Treg repertoires. As stored in TCRdb, this immuneACCESS dataset retains in-frame rearrangements with V and J assigned. A fraction of the clones does not appear; measured against another copy, unresolved V genes explain less than half of the discrepancy, and the remainder lacks a known reason. V and J calls and clone size are as listed in that table; D and trimming were resolved from the DNA. The sample includes 100,000 or so clones, with roughly 94% observed a single time. Roughly 1.3% of the sample goes to the ten largest clones.

Sequenced input: non-Treg CD4+ T cells sorted from blood. The sample's cell subset or site label, in plain terms: FACS-sorted unstimulated CD4+ non-regulatory T cells. The origin of this receptor is a human donor in good health. The rearrangement combines TRBV29-1 with TRBJ1-3; TRBD1 is a weak D gene call, 5 bases matching. CDR3 protein: CSVAPGPGTYSGNTIYF. The bases are TGCAGCGTAGCGCCGGGACCGGGAACCTACTCTGGAAACACCATATATTTT.